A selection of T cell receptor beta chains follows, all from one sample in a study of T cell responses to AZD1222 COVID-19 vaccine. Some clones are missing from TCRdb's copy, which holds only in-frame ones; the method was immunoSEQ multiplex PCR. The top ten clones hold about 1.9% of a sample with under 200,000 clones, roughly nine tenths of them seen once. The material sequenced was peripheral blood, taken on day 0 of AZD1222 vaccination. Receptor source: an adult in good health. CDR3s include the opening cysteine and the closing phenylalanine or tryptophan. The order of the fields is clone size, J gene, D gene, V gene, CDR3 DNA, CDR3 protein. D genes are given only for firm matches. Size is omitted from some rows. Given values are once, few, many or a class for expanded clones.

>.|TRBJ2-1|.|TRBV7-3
TGTGCCAGCAGCACACCTGCCCTTTACAATGAGCAGTTCTTC
CASSTPALYNEQFF
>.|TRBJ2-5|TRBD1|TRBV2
TGTGCCGGACGACAGGGGGAGACCCAGTACTTC
CAGRQGETQYF
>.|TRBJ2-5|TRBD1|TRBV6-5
TGTGCCAGCAGACAGGGGGCATGGGAGACCCAGTACTTC
CASRQGAWETQYF
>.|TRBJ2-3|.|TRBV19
TGTGCCAGTAGTACCCCGGGAGTTACAGATACGCAGTATTTT
CASSTPGVTDTQYF
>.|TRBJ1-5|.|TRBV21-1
TGTGCCAGCAGCAAAGCGCCCACCCAGGGGGAGGAGGTAACCAATCAGCCCCAGCATTTT
CASSKAPTQGEEVTNQPQHF
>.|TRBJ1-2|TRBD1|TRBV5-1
TGCGCCAGCAGCTCCCTGACAGGGTCGAACTATGGCTACACCTTC
CASSSLTGSNYGYTF
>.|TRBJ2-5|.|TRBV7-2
TGTGCCAGCAGCTTAGCCTGGGACGACCAAGAGACCCAGTACTTC
CASSLAWDDQETQYF
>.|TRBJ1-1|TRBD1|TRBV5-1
TGCGCCAGCAGCTCCGAGGGGGCCCGAAACACTGAAGCTTTCTTT
CASSSEGARNTEAFF
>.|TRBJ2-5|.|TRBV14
TGTGCCAGCAGCCGGGGCGGAAGCCAAGAGACCCAGTACTTC
CASSRGGSQETQYF
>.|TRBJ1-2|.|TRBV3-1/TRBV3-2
TGTGCCAGCAGCCAAGATATACAAATCACTACTAACTATGGCTACACCTTC
CASSQDIQITTNYGYTF
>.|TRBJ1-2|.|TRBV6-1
TGTGCCAGCAGTGAAAGCACGGGGGCCAACTATGGCTACACCTTC
CASSESTGANYGYTF
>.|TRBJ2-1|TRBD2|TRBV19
TGTGCCAGTAGTCGGACTAGCGGGAGCTACAATGAGCAGTTCTTC
CASSRTSGSYNEQFF
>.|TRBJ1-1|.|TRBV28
TGTGCCAGCAGTTTACAGGTCCCCACTGAAGCTTTCTTT
CASSLQVPTEAFF
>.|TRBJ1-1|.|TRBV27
TGTGCCAGCAGCAACACGGAATTGAACACTGAAGCTTTCTTT
CASSNTELNTEAFF
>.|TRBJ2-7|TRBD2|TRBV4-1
TGCGCCAGCAGCCAAGAGGGGCCCCGGAAGCGGGGTAGAGAGCAGTACTTC
CASSQEGPRKRGREQYF
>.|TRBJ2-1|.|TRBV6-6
TGTGCCAGCAGTTACTCGTATGAGCAGTTCTTC
CASSYSYEQFF
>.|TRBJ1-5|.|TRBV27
TGTGCCAGCAGTTATATAGGCCCCCTTAACAGGGTACCCAATCAGCCCCAGCATTTT
CASSYIGPLNRVPNQPQHF
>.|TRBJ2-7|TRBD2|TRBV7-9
TGTGCCAGCAGCTTAGTTTCCAGCGGGACCCCCGAGCAGTACTTC
CASSLVSSGTPEQYF
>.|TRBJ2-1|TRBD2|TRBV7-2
TGTGCCAGCAGCCGTAGCGGGGGAAGGACCTACAATGAGCAGTTCTTC
CASSRSGGRTYNEQFF
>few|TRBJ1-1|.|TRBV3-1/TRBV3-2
TGTGCCGCGGGGTCGGGGGTTTCGAACACTGAAGCTTTCTTT
CAAGSGVSNTEAFF
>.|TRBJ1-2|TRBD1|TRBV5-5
TGTGCCAGCAGCTTGGGTGGACAGGAAGTCTATGGCTACACCTTC
CASSLGGQEVYGYTF
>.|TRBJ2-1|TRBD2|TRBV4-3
TGCGCCAGCAGCCAAGGCTCGCGGGGGGGCGTCTCCCATGAGCAGTTCTTC
CASSQGSRGGVSHEQFF
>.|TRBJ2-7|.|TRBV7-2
TGTGCCAGCAGCTTAGATGAGAATTACGAGCAGTACTTC
CASSLDENYEQYF
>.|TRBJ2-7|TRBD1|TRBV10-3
TGTGCCATCAGGGGGGACAGAAGCTACGAGCAGTACTTC
CAIRGDRSYEQYF
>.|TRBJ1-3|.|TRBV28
TGTGCCAGCACCAAGTTCCTAGGCGGGACCTCTGGAAACACCATATATTTT
CASTKFLGGTSGNTIYF
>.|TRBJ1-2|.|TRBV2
TGTGCCAGCAGTTCCGCCGGGACGGATTATGGCTACACCTTC
CASSSAGTDYGYTF
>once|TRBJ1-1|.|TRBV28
TGTGCCAGCAGTTTAACAGGAATCGAAGCTTTCTTT
CASSLTGIEAFF
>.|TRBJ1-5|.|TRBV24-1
TGTGCCACCAGTGATTCCCTCCTAGGGCAGCCCCAGCATTTT
CATSDSLLGQPQHF
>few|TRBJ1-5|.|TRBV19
TGTGCCAGTATGGCGGGTGCAGCAACCGAGATACAGCCCCAGCATTTT
CASMAGAATEIQPQHF
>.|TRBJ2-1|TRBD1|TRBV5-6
TGTGCCAGCAGCCAGGGGGCAGCCTCCTACAATGAGCAGTTCTTC
CASSQGAASYNEQFF
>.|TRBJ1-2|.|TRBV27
TGTGCCAGCAGTCTAGGACCAATTTATGGCTACACCTTC
CASSLGPIYGYTF
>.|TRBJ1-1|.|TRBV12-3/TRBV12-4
TGTGCCAGCAGTTTAGGGATGGAGGGTCCTGCTTTCTTT
CASSLGMEGPAFF
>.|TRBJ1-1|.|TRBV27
TGTGCCAGCAGTTTATCGGTTGGCACAGAGAACACTGAAGCTTTCTTT
CASSLSVGTENTEAFF